The 10 T cell receptor beta chains below all came from one sample that was sequenced in a study of blood T cell repertoires in COVID-19. The repertoire was sequenced with immunoSEQ multiplex PCR; TCRdb's copy has only in-frame clones and lacks some. The data contain about 110,000 clones, approximately 84% of them singletons. The specimen sequenced was peripheral blood. Receptors were obtained from a woman aged 40 to 49 with acute or convalescent COVID-19.

CDR3 sequence: CASSLSWNRAYTEAFF. The CDR3 DNA is TGTGCCAGCAGCTTATCTTGGAACAGAGCCTACACTGAAGCTTTCTTT. V is TRBV7-2 and J is TRBJ1-1; D call uncertain. This CDR3 spans 16 amino acids. Germline V gene sequence: CDR1 SGHTA, CDR2 FQGNSA. V lost 2 bases to trimming and J lost 3 bases, with 16 bases between them.

Here the CDR3 DNA reads TGTGCCAGCAGCCGATTACAGGGGGTCACTGAAGCTTTCTTT. Encoded protein: CASSRLQGVTEAFF. The chain has TRBV6-5 and TRBJ1-1, with 8 bases matching TRBD1. The CDR3 runs to 14 residues. The V segment lost 6 bases and the J segment 4 bases; nucleotides outside the gene matches: 7. Germline CDR1 is MNHEY and CDR2 is SVGAGI.

This sequence joins TRBV10-3 and TRBJ2-7; the match to TRBD1 covers 8 bases. CDR1 is ENHRY and CDR2 is SYGVKD in the germline V gene. The CDR3 has 19 amino acids. V shed 5 bases and J 5 bases; nucleotides not matched to a gene: 23. The CDR3 protein is CAISQIGSGMDRDQDEQYF. The CDR3 nucleotides read TGTGCCATCAGTCAGATTGGGTCGGGAATGGACAGGGATCAGGACGAGCAGTACTTC.

The genes are TRBV6-5 and TRBJ2-6, with 7 bases that match TRBD1. J was trimmed by 1 base and V by 6 bases; bases with no gene match: 0. Germline V gives CDR1 MNHEY, CDR2 SVGAGI. The CDR3 is 14 amino acids. The CDR3 here is CASRQGSGANVLTF. The CDR3 bases are TGTGCCAGCAGACAGGGGTCTGGGGCCAACGTCCTGACTTTC.

The chain uses TRBV2 and TRBJ2-2; TRBD1 matches at 7 bases. V dropped 5 bases and J dropped 0; count of bases not matched to a gene: 3. CDR1 is SNHLY, CDR2 FYNNEI, per germline. The CDR3 covers 15 residues. In DNA form, the CDR3 reads TGTGCCAGCAGTAGGGACAGAGCGAACACCGGGGAGCTGTTTTTT. Its translation is CASSRDRANTGELFF.

The chain links TRBV12-5 to TRBJ2-4, with D perhaps matching TRBD1 (5 bases). The germline V gene encodes CDR1 LGHNT and CDR2 FRNRAP. This CDR3 spans 12 amino acids. V was pared by 3 bases and J by 7 bases, with 7 bases between. The CDR3 bases are TGTGCTAGTGGTTTTACAGGTAACATTCAGTACTTC. Translating it yields CASGFTGNIQYF.

This clone was seen more than once but under ten times. This sequence joins TRBV7-2 and TRBJ1-5; perhaps TRBD1 as D (5 bases). Germline V gives CDR1 SGHTA, CDR2 FQGNSA. The CDR3 is 15 amino acids. The V and J ends lost 4 bases and 0 bases respectively, with 10 bases between them. The CDR3, as DNA: TGTGCCAGCAGCTCTGGGGGGGGTAGCAATCAGCCCCAGCATTTT. Translated, it gives CASSSGGGSNQPQHF.

The J gene is TRBJ1-2, the V gene TRBV5-6; 11 bases map to TRBD1. The germline V gene has CDR1 SGHDT and CDR2 YYEEEE. The CDR3 is 13 residues long. The V and J ends lost 0 bases and 10 bases, in that order; junction bases with no gene match: 2. In nucleotides, the CDR3 is TGTGCCAGCAGCTTGGTGGACAGGGGGCTCTACACCTTC. Encoded protein: CASSLVDRGLYTF.

The genes are TRBV4-3 and TRBJ1-2; 7 bases match TRBD1. Trimming at V came to 6 bases and at J to 3 bases, leaving 13 bases not matched to a gene. The CDR3 length is 16 residues. Germline V gene lookup returns CDR1 LGHNA and CDR2 YSLEER. For the CDR3, the DNA is TGCGCCAGCAGTCATTCTGCCACAGGGGCCGACTATGGCTACACCTTC. This gives the protein CASSHSATGADYGYTF.

The chain combines TRBV19 with TRBJ1-2; D is ambiguous. Germline CDR1 LNHDA, CDR2 SQIVND (reference sequence). The CDR3 loop spans 15 amino acids. V dropped 1 base and J dropped 4 bases, with 13 bases sitting between them. The CDR3 is CASSIVFGSGYGYTF. The CDR3 DNA is TGTGCCAGTAGTATAGTGTTCGGTAGTGGCTATGGCTACACCTTC.